This T cell receptor beta chain was found in a study of cytomegalovirus exposure and HLA in healthy donors. The study's findings and limits: Later on, analysis showed that most CMV-associated TCR beta chains appeared to be HLA-restricted.

A multiplex PCR was run with 60 Vbeta primers and 13 Jbeta primers. Generated by immunoSEQ multiplex PCR, the TCRdb table keeps only in-frame clones and is missing some. The data hold roughly 190,000 clones, with around 75% observed a single time. About this clone: Its matching antigen is unknown.

In germline, CDR1 is SGHVS, CDR2 FQNEAQ. Trimming pared 5 bases from V and 0 bases from J, leaving 14 bases between. CDR3 length equals 16 residues. The rearrangement uses TRBV7-8 and TRBJ2-1; D possibly corresponds to TRBD2 (6 bases). The clonotype originates from a woman aged 25 to 39 in good health and CMV-seronegative. Sample: PBMCs. The CDR3 DNA follows: TGTGCCAGCAGCCCCGGGACTTTTCCCTCCTACAATGAGCAGTTCTTC. This sequence encodes CASSPGTFPSYNEQFF. Supplemented by reference TRBV7-8 and TRBJ2-1, the full variable domain reads GAGVSQSPRYKVAKRGQDVALRCDPISGHVSLFWYQQALGQGPEFLTYFQNEAQLDKSGLPSDRFFAERPEGSVSTLKIQRTQQEDSAVYLCASSPGTFPSYNEQFFGPGTRLTVL.